The 2 T cell receptor beta chains below all came from one sample that was sequenced in a study of tumor-infiltrating lymphocytes in primary liver carcinoma. Unsorted bulk tissue, about 19-32 mg of it, served as the source for co-extraction of RNA and DNA. The investigators made TCR beta cDNA from approximately 500 ng total RNA, using a constant-region primer. Amplification in three nested multiplex PCR rounds with slightly modified ARM-PCR gave rise to TCR beta libraries. Amplification in the first two PCR rounds was performed using TRBV1-TRBV30 forward primers and a C-beta reverse primer for 10 cycles each. In TCRdb, the multiplex PCR reads were re-called with MiXCR into one record per CDR3 protein. The table records more than 45,000 distinct CDR3 sequences, around 77% of them present only once. The source material was liver tumor tissue from sampling region 5. The subset was: tumor region T5, tumor centre. These receptors came from a man aged 35 to 55 with primary liver carcinoma and hepatitis B virus infection.

About this clonotype itself: The final CDR3 position lacks the conserved phenylalanine or tryptophan, pointing to a likely read error. CDR3 protein: CASSRDRRIETQYL. The CDR3, as DNA: TGTGCCAGCAGCAGGGACAGGAGGATTGAGACCCAGTACTTA. This chain connects TRBV7-8 to TRBJ2-5; the match to TRBD1 covers 8 bases. The CDR3 is 14 residues long. Losses at the gene ends were 5 bases for V and 5 bases for J; bases not matched to a gene: 7. The germline V gene has CDR1 SGHVS and CDR2 FQNEAQ.

Concerning this clonotype itself: One end of the junction fails to match germline, which may point to a read error. The V call is TRBV7-9, the J call TRBJ2-7; TRBD1 matches 8 bases. Per the germline V gene, CDR1 is SEHNR and CDR2 is FQNEAQ (reference sequence). This CDR3 has 14 amino acids. CDR3 region: CSSSIGQGSNEQYF. CDR3 DNA: TGTTCCAGCAGCATCGGACAGGGTTCGAACGAGCAGTACTTC.